The 14 T cell receptor beta chains below all came from one sample that was sequenced in a study of cytomegalovirus exposure and HLA in healthy donors. The PCR was carried out with 60 Vbeta primers and 13 Jbeta primers. Profiled with immunoSEQ multiplex PCR; TCRdb holds only in-frame clones, not every one. Of 130,000 or so clones in the sample, 55% to 80% were seen once. The material sequenced was PBMCs. The receptors originated from a woman between 35 and 50 years old in good health and CMV-seronegative.

V usage is TRBV7-3 and J usage is TRBJ2-6, with 9 bases identical to TRBD1. Trimming cost V 5 bases and J 3 bases; bases outside gene matches: 11. The CDR3 runs to 18 residues. The germline V gene encodes CDR1 SGHTA and CDR2 FQGTGA. CDR3 DNA sequence: TGTGCCAGCAGCCCAGGGACAGGGATGTTTTTTGGGGCCAACGTCCTGACTTTC. Amino acids: CASSPGTGMFFGANVLTF.

V gene TRBV7-8 combines with J gene TRBJ2-2; perhaps TRBD1 as D (5 bases). V lost 3 bases and J 4 bases, leaving 18 bases between the germline ends. CDR3 length equals 17 residues. The germline V gene has CDR1 SGHVS and CDR2 FQNEAQ. The CDR3 region is CASSFALIGAVTGELFF. The DNA of the CDR3 is TGTGCCAGCAGCTTCGCCTTGATTGGGGCAGTCACCGGGGAGCTGTTTTTT.

In its sample, this clone was seen once. The chain links TRBV5-1 to TRBJ2-5; 7 bases agree with TRBD2. The CDR3 spans 14 residues. Germline loops: CDR1 SGHRS, CDR2 YFSETQ. The J segment lost 5 bases and the V segment lost 5 bases, leaving 9 bases of the junction unmatched. CDR3 nucleotides: TGCGCCAGCAGTTCTAGCGGACGTCGGGAGACCCAGTACTTC. Translated, it gives CASSSSGRRETQYF.

This sequence joins TRBV7-3 and TRBJ1-2; D is unclear. The V end was cut by 6 bases, the J end by 3 bases, with 23 bases between. Looked up from germline, CDR1 is SGHTA and CDR2 is FQGTGA. This CDR3 is built from 17 residues. CDR3 DNA: TGTGCCAGCAGTGATGCACAGTTTCGGAACGTCGACTATGGCTACACCTTC. Protein: CASSDAQFRNVDYGYTF.

The chain has TRBV27 and TRBJ1-1; D call uncertain. Trimming cost V 7 bases and J 3 bases, with 15 bases left between them. Germline values: CDR1 MNHEY, CDR2 SMNVEV (reference sequence). The CDR3 totals 14 residues. The CDR3 sequence is CASNRMRGDTEAFF. DNA of the CDR3: TGTGCCAGCAATAGGATGCGGGGTGACACTGAAGCTTTCTTT.

The rearrangement links TRBV4-1 to TRBJ2-7; tentative D call: TRBD1 (7 bases). V was trimmed by 2 bases and J by 3 bases, leaving 14 bases between them. Per the germline V gene, CDR1 is MGHRA and CDR2 is YSYEKL. The CDR3 consists of 15 residues. The CDR3 DNA reads TGCGCCAGCAGCCAAAGGACAGGAGGGCACTACGAGCAGTACTTC. Its translation is CASSQRTGGHYEQYF.

The V and J genes are TRBV14 and TRBJ1-1; no firm D call. Germline assignment: CDR1 SGHDN and CDR2 FVKESK. Deletions cut 2 bases from V and 11 bases from J, with 15 bases between. The CDR3 totals 13 residues. The CDR3 here is CASSQNRAGWAFF. For the CDR3, the DNA is TGTGCCAGCAGCCAAAATCGAGCAGGATGGGCTTTCTTT.

This clone was seen a few times. This rearrangement joins TRBV4-2 to TRBJ1-2; weak D call: TRBD1 (6 bases). In germline, CDR1 is LGHNA, CDR2 YNFKEQ. The CDR3 sequence is 15 residues long. V was pared by 0 bases and J by 3 bases, with 11 bases between. The CDR3 sequence is CASSQDPGVDYGYTF. CDR3 nucleotides: TGTGCCAGCAGCCAAGACCCAGGGGTGGACTATGGCTACACCTTC.

A few counts support this clone. The genes are TRBV5-1 and TRBJ2-5; tentative D call: TRBD2 (5 bases). Germline-derived CDR1 and CDR2 are SGHRS and YFSETQ. V was pared by 4 bases and J by 2 bases, with 12 bases between. The CDR3 runs 14 residues. In DNA, the CDR3 is TGCGCCAGCAGCCCCGGGAAGGGACAAGAGACCCAGTACTTC. This sequence encodes CASSPGKGQETQYF.

The chain has TRBV30 and TRBJ1-6; a weak D match, TRBD1 (6 bases). There are 14 residues in the CDR3. CDR1 and CDR2 from the germline V gene are GTSNPN and SVGIG (reference sequence). V was clipped by 4 bases and J by 8 bases, with 15 bases between them. CDR3 sequence (DNA): TGTGCCTGGACCCCGACAGGTCAGGATTCACCCCTCCACTTT. Protein sequence: CAWTPTGQDSPLHF.

In this sample, this clone turned up a few times. V gene TRBV28 combines with J gene TRBJ1-1; 8 bases map to TRBD1. Per the germline V gene, CDR1 is MDHEN and CDR2 is SYDVKM. The CDR3 runs 17 residues. J gave up 0 bases and V 1 base, and 7 bases lay outside the gene matches. CDR3 amino acids: CASSLSNRGLLNTEAFF. Here the CDR3 DNA reads TGTGCCAGCAGTTTATCCAACAGGGGGTTACTGAACACTGAAGCTTTCTTT. Variable domain in full (rest from reference TRBV28 and TRBJ1-1): DVKVTQSSRYLVKRTGEKVFLECVQDMDHENMFWYRQDPGLGLRLIYFSYDVKMKEKGDIPEGYSVSREKKERFSLILESASTNQTSMYLCASSLSNRGLLNTEAFFGQGTRLTVV.

The rearrangement links TRBV27 to TRBJ2-7; TRBD1 matches 8 bases. Germline values: CDR1 MNHEY, CDR2 SMNVEV (reference sequence). The V and J ends lost 3 bases and 2 bases, in that order; junction bases with no gene match: 12. CDR3 length equals 17 residues. The CDR3 DNA follows: TGTGCCAGCAGTTTTCAAGGCGACAGGGGCTTTCCCTACGAGCAGTACTTC. Protein: CASSFQGDRGFPYEQYF.

This clone was counted only a few times. V gene TRBV5-1 combines with J gene TRBJ1-1; D call uncertain. The ends were cut back, 4 bases at V and 2 bases at J, with 9 bases in the middle. The length of the CDR3 is 13 residues. Germline loops: CDR1 SGHRS, CDR2 YFSETQ. CDR3 sequence (DNA): TGCGCCAGCAGCGAGGATATTAACACTGAAGCTTTCTTT. The encoded protein is CASSEDINTEAFF.

J is TRBJ2-5 and V is TRBV7-8; possibly TRBD2 for D (5 bases). V was clipped by 5 bases and J by 1 base, with 17 bases between them. Germline values: CDR1 SGHVS, CDR2 FQNEAQ. The length of the CDR3 is 16 residues. CDR3 nucleotides: TGTGCCAGCAGCACACCCCCCCGGAGGACCCAAGAGACCCAGTACTTC. It encodes CASSTPPRRTQETQYF.